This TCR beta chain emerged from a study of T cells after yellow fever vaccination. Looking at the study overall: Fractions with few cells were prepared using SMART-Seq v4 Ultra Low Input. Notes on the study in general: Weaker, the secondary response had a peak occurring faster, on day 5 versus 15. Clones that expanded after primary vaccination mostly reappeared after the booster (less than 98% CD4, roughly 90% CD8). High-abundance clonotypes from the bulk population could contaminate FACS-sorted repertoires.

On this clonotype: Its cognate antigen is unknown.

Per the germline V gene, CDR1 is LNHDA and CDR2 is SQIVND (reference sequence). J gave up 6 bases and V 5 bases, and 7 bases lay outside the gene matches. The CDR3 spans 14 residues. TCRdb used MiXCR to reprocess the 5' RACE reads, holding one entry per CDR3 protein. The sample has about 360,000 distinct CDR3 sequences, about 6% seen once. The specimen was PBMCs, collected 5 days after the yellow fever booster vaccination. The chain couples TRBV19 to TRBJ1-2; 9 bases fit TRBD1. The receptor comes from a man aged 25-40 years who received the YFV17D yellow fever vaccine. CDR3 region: CASSPTGGANGYTF. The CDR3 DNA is TGTGCCAGTAGTCCTACAGGGGGCGCCAATGGCTACACCTTC.